One and the same sample provided the 7 T cell receptor beta chains below, sequenced in a study of cytomegalovirus exposure and HLA in healthy donors. Produced via immunoSEQ multiplex PCR; TCRdb's table is partial and in-frame only. The sample contains roughly 150,000 clones, approximately 86% of which appear only once. The sequenced material came from PBMCs. These receptors were taken from a man younger than 35 in good health and CMV-seropositive.

The V call is TRBV4-1, the J call TRBJ2-4; TRBD1 is a possible D gene (6 bases). Per germline, CDR1 MGHRA and CDR2 YSYEKL. The CDR3 loop spans 17 amino acids. V was pared by 3 bases and J by 0 bases, with 15 bases between. The CDR3 is CASSQPTGPLAKNIQYF. The CDR3 nucleotides are TGCGCCAGCAGCCAGCCGACAGGCCCTCTAGCCAAAAACATTCAGTACTTC.

The chain joins TRBV27 to TRBJ2-5; 9 bases agree with TRBD1. Germline CDR1 is MNHEY and CDR2 is SMNVEV (reference sequence). With V trimmed by 6 bases and J by 3 bases, 8 bases remained unmatched. The CDR3 covers 15 residues. CDR3 DNA: TGTGCCAGCAGGGGGGACAGGGCGATGAAAGAGACCCAGTACTTC. Translated, it gives CASRGDRAMKETQYF.

This chain joins TRBV28 and TRBJ2-7, with TRBD2 matching over 7 bases. The CDR3 totals 15 residues. Germline CDR1 reads MDHEN; CDR2 reads SYDVKM. Germline trimming cut 4 bases from V and 3 bases from J; bases unmatched to any gene: 9. CDR3 sequence reads: CASSSPAGVGYEQYF. The CDR3 DNA reads TGTGCCAGCAGTTCCCCTGCGGGAGTCGGCTACGAGCAGTACTTC.

V gene TRBV5-1 combines with J gene TRBJ2-1, with 8 bases fitting TRBD2. The CDR3 has 15 amino acids. In germline, CDR1 is SGHRS, CDR2 YFSETQ. V shed 3 bases and J 8 bases; nucleotides not matched to a gene: 10. This CDR3 is CASSSSGGDGDEQFF. For the CDR3, the DNA is TGCGCCAGCAGCTCCAGCGGGGGTGATGGGGATGAGCAGTTCTTC.

The rearrangement uses TRBV7-9 and TRBJ2-2; no clear D gene. Deletions cut 1 base from V and 7 bases from J, with 13 bases between. Germline V gene sequence: CDR1 SEHNR, CDR2 FQNEAQ (reference sequence). The CDR3 has 15 amino acids. CDR3 coding DNA: TGTGCCAGCAGCTTAGTCTCGGTACAGCTCGGGGAGCTGTTTTTT. Its protein product is CASSLVSVQLGELFF.

The genes are TRBV11-2 and TRBJ2-5; D ambiguous. The CDR3 runs 15 residues. CDR1 is SGHAT, CDR2 FQNNGV, per germline. Between the trimmed V and J ends, which lost 6 bases and 2 bases, there was a span of 16 bases. The CDR3 DNA sequence: TGTGCCAGCAGAAAACCGGTAAATCGTCAAGAGACCCAGTACTTC. Its translation is CASRKPVNRQETQYF.

The chain combines TRBV5-1 with TRBJ1-1; 7 nucleotides align to TRBD1. J was trimmed by 3 bases and V by 5 bases; bases with no gene match: 10. CDR3 length: 15 residues. The germline V gene encodes CDR1 SGHRS and CDR2 YFSETQ. CDR3: CASRRKGAGDTEAFF. CDR3 nucleotide sequence: TGCGCCAGCAGAAGAAAGGGGGCAGGGGACACTGAAGCTTTCTTT.